The 17 T cell receptor beta chains below come from one sample, sequenced in a study of shared clonotypes between healthy human individuals. Assay: immunoSEQ multiplex PCR; the TCRdb copy retains only in-frame clones and omits some. Of under 2.5 million clones listed, around 92% are singletons. Material for sequencing was naive CD4+ T cells from PBMCs. The subset here: CD45RA+ positively selected. These receptors came from a young man in good health. Some clones in this sample may be carry-over from other donors' samples.

V usage is TRBV9 and J usage is TRBJ2-2; D gene unclear. Looked up from germline, CDR1 is SGDLS and CDR2 is YYNGEE. CDR3 size: 15 residues. The V gene lost 0 bases and the J gene lost 0 bases, with 6 bases spanning the gap. The CDR3 coding sequence is TGTGCCAGCAGCGTAGCCGTGTCGAACACCGGGGAGCTGTTTTTT. It codes for CASSVAVSNTGELFF.

The V call is TRBV29-1, the J call TRBJ2-7, with 9 bases aligning to TRBD1. The CDR3 consists of 16 residues. V was pared by 3 bases and J by 1 base, with 10 bases of the junction left unmatched. CDR1 is SQVTM and CDR2 is ANQGSEA in the germline V gene. CDR3: CSVESGGQGRSYEQYF. Here the CDR3 DNA reads TGCAGCGTTGAGAGTGGAGGACAGGGGCGATCCTACGAGCAGTACTTC.

The chain is built from TRBV6-6 and TRBJ1-2; 9 bases fit TRBD1. Germline-derived CDR1 and CDR2 are MNHNY and SVGAGI (reference sequence). The junction had 4 bases not matched to a gene; V was cut back by 7 bases and J by 4 bases. The CDR3 has 13 residues. The CDR3 here is CASTGQGPYGYTF. The DNA of the CDR3 is TGTGCCAGCACCGGACAGGGGCCCTATGGCTACACCTTC.

The chain combines TRBV4-1 with TRBJ1-3; D is undetermined. CDR1 is MGHRA and CDR2 is YSYEKL in the germline V gene. The CDR3 is 16 amino acids. V shed 0 bases and J shed 7 bases, with 16 bases lying between them. The CDR3: CASSQDEREGWNTIYF. CDR3 in DNA: TGCGCCAGCAGCCAAGATGAGAGAGAGGGTTGGAACACCATATATTTT.

The chain recombines TRBV6-5 with TRBJ1-1; TRBD1 matches 7 bases. The J segment lost 6 bases and the V segment lost 6 bases, leaving 10 bases of the junction unmatched. The germline gives CDR1 MNHEY, CDR2 SVGAGI. CDR3 length: 14 amino acids. The CDR3 coding sequence is TGTGCCAGCAGGCCCCTCCGGGACAGCCCTGAAGCTTTCTTT. Its protein product is CASRPLRDSPEAFF.

V usage is TRBV9 and J usage is TRBJ2-7, with 7 bases aligning to TRBD2. The junction had 5 bases not matched to a gene; V was cut back by 2 bases and J by 0 bases. This CDR3 comprises 15 residues. Looked up from germline, CDR1 is SGDLS and CDR2 is YYNGEE. In nucleotides, the CDR3 is TGTGCCAGCAGCGTGGGAGGGGACTACTCCTACGAGCAGTACTTC. Translated: CASSVGGDYSYEQYF.

This clone was counted a single time. The genes are TRBV6-6 and TRBJ2-3; no reliable D call. The CDR3 is made up of 11 amino acids. Germline V gene data show CDR1 as MNHNY and CDR2 as SVGAGI (reference sequence). The ends were cut back, 0 bases at V and 7 bases at J, with 2 bases in the middle. CDR3 DNA: TGTGCCAGCAGTTACTCGTATACGCAGTATTTT. This codes for CASSYSYTQYF.

The chain links TRBV18 to TRBJ2-7; no clear D gene. CDR3 size: 13 residues. V lost 4 bases and J lost 3, with 10 bases in between. The germline gives CDR1 KGHSH, CDR2 LQKENI. DNA of the CDR3: TGTGCCAGCTCACAAGGACGGAACTACGAGCAGTACTTC. This gives the protein CASSQGRNYEQYF.

This clone was seen just once. The DNA for the CDR3 is TGTGCCAGCATTAGAAACCCCTCTCCGGGGATCGCTAATGAAAAACTGTTTTTT. Translation: CASIRNPSPGIANEKLFF. The gene calls are TRBV2 and TRBJ1-4; D not certain. The CDR3 sequence is 18 residues long. Trimming shortened V by 7 bases and J by 3 bases, and 24 bases separated the two germline ends. CDR1 and CDR2 from the germline V gene are SNHLY and FYNNEI.

This clone showed up just once. The gene calls are TRBV5-1 and TRBJ2-2; D remains ambiguous. Germline lookup yields CDR1 SGHRS and CDR2 YFSETQ. Trimming took 6 bases from V and 4 from J, leaving 7 bases between them. The CDR3 length is 12 residues. The CDR3 coding sequence is TGCGCCAGCAAGCTACTCACCGGGGAGCTGTTTTTT. It is translated as CASKLLTGELFF.

The V gene is TRBV7-8, the J gene TRBJ1-1; a possible D gene is TRBD1 (6 bases). The germline V and J ends were trimmed by 1 base and 1 base, with 16 bases remaining between them. CDR1 is SGHVS and CDR2 is FQNEAQ in the germline V gene. The CDR3 runs to 17 residues. CDR3: CASSLGYRAKSNTEAFF. The CDR3 bases are TGTGCCAGCAGCTTAGGATACAGGGCCAAATCGAACACTGAAGCTTTCTTT.

The chain recombines TRBV30 with TRBJ1-6; no clear D gene. The CDR3 contains 17 residues. CDR1 is GTSNPN and CDR2 is SVGIG in the germline V gene (reference sequence). The V end was cut by 6 bases, the J end by 5 bases, with 23 bases between. The CDR3 is CACRRVLDKRDNSPLHF. The CDR3 nucleotides read TGTGCCTGCAGAAGAGTTCTCGACAAGCGAGATAATTCACCCCTCCACTTT.

This clone was detected once. The V gene is TRBV7-3, the J gene TRBJ2-1; D unclear. The CDR3 totals 13 residues. Germline CDR1 is SGHTA and CDR2 is FQGTGA. V was trimmed by 0 bases and J by 6 bases, leaving 6 bases between them. As DNA, the CDR3 is TGTGCCAGCAGCTTAACGCGGCGCAATGAGCAGTTCTTC. As protein: CASSLTRRNEQFF.

This clone was seen only a few times. This sequence joins TRBV25-1 and TRBJ1-1; 7 positions agree with TRBD1. The CDR3 runs 13 residues. V shed 8 bases and J 2 bases; nucleotides not matched to a gene: 5. Looked up from germline, CDR1 is MGHDK and CDR2 is SYGVNS. The CDR3 is CASGGQLNTEAFF. The DNA for the CDR3 is TGTGCCAGCGGGGGACAGTTAAACACTGAAGCTTTCTTT.

J is TRBJ2-5 and V is TRBV10-3; D tentatively fits TRBD1 or TRBD2 (5 bases each). The CDR3 has 13 amino acids. The germline CDR1 and CDR2 sequences are ENHRY and SYGVKD. The V end lost 9 bases, the J end lost 5 bases, and 16 bases lay between the germline ends. CDR3 sequence reads: CAIRGAARETQYF. The DNA for the CDR3 is TGTGCCATTCGAGGGGCTGCTCGGGAGACCCAGTACTTC.

This chain connects TRBV7-2 to TRBJ1-3; 7 nucleotides match TRBD1. V trimming: 0 bases; J trimming: 0 bases; junction bases outside the gene matches: 5. This CDR3 spans 17 amino acids. Germline V CDR1 and CDR2: SGHTA, FQGNSA. For the CDR3, the DNA is TGTGCCAGCAGCTTAGCAACCGGGACAGACTCTGGAAACACCATATATTTT. It translates to CASSLATGTDSGNTIYF.

This rearrangement joins TRBV5-4 to TRBJ1-3; TRBD1 matches at 8 bases. The V segment lost 3 bases and the J segment 3 bases; nucleotides outside the gene matches: 2. Germline CDR1 reads SGHNT; CDR2 reads YYREEE (reference sequence). The length of the CDR3 is 14 residues. The chain's CDR3 is CASSSGQDGNTIYF. The CDR3 coding sequence is TGTGCCAGCAGCTCGGGACAGGATGGAAACACCATATATTTT.